The 25 T cell receptor beta chains below were found in one sample sequenced in a study of vaccination and CD4 T cells after COVID-19. An Oncomine TCR Beta short-read assay was used to sequence the DNA from cultured CD4+ T cells. TCRdb reprocessed the PCR reads via MiXCR and lists one record per CDR3 protein. The table includes around 18,000 distinct CDR3 sequences, approximately 62% detected once. Antigen specificity for these receptors is unknown. Documented treatment: roughly 10-day PBMC culture with coronavirus spike peptide pools or control peptides (ViraFEST assay). The sample was CD4+ T cells from blood, cultured in vitro. Receptor source: a human donor who had recovered from COVID-19.

The rearrangement links TRBV20-1 to TRBJ1-1, with D hard to call. CDR3 length: 10 residues. V lost 3 bases, J lost 8 bases, and 7 bases lay in between. Germline V gene lookup returns CDR1 DFQATT and CDR2 SNEGSKA (reference sequence). The CDR3 bases are TGCAGTGCTAGTCTAGGGGAAGCTTTCTTT. It specifies CSASLGEAFF.

The chain employs TRBV7-2 and TRBJ2-5, with D possibly matching TRBD2 (6 bases). The germline V gene has CDR1 SGHTA and CDR2 FQGNSA. V gave up 1 base and J gave up 6 bases, with 15 bases separating them. The CDR3 has 15 amino acids. This chain's CDR3 is CASSLELGGGKTQYF. CDR3 nucleotides: TGTGCCAGCAGCTTAGAGCTAGGCGGCGGGAAGACCCAGTACTTC.

This clonotype was seen more than once but under ten times. J is TRBJ1-1 and V is TRBV6-5; maybe TRBD1 (5 bases). This CDR3 is built from 13 residues. Germline CDR1 MNHEY, CDR2 SVGAGI. V was shortened by 4 bases and J by 5 bases, with 11 bases between the two germline ends. DNA of the CDR3: TGTGCCAGCAGTTCACAATGGGGGACTGAAGCTTTCTTT. Protein sequence: CASSSQWGTEAFF.

The chain has TRBV7-6 and TRBJ2-1; possibly TRBD1 for D (5 bases). Germline loops: CDR1 SGHVS, CDR2 FNYEAQ. The CDR3 covers 12 residues. The germline V and J ends were trimmed by 6 bases and 8 bases, with 11 bases remaining between them. The CDR3, as DNA: TGTGCCAGCAGTCCCCTAGGGGATGAGCAGTTCTTC. Encoded protein: CASSPLGDEQFF.

This chain connects TRBV12-3 or TRBV12-4 to TRBJ1-5; D is unclear. There are 18 residues in the CDR3. With 2 bases removed from V and 1 base from J, the gap between germline ends came to 18 bases. CDR3 region: CASSLYIGVGVSNQPQHF. In DNA, the CDR3 is TGTGCCAGCAGTTTATATATTGGGGTTGGGGTAAGCAATCAGCCCCAGCATTTT.

The gene calls are TRBV20-1 and TRBJ2-5; the match to TRBD1 covers 11 bases. Germline V gene sequence: CDR1 DFQATT, CDR2 SNEGSKA (reference sequence). V shed 6 bases and J 2 bases; nucleotides not matched to a gene: 5. The CDR3 consists of 14 residues. The CDR3 nucleotides read TGCAGTGCCATTGGGACAGGGGGTCAAGAGACCCAGTACTTC. It translates to CSAIGTGGQETQYF.

The chain carries TRBV2 and TRBJ1-5; D unclear. This CDR3 contains 14 residues. V was trimmed by 1 base and J by 0 bases, leaving 4 bases between them. In germline, CDR1 is SNHLY, CDR2 FYNNEI. The CDR3 is CASSEGRSNQPQHF. The CDR3 nucleotides read TGTGCCAGCAGTGAAGGACGTAGCAATCAGCCCCAGCATTTT. Full variable domain (missing parts from reference TRBV2 and TRBJ1-5): EPEVTQTPSHQVTQMGQEVILRCVPISNHLYFYWYRQILGQKVEFLVSFYNNEISEKSEIFDDQFSVERPDGSNFTLKIRSTKLEDSAMYFCASSEGRSNQPQHFGDGTRLSIL.

This chain links TRBV20-1 with TRBJ1-5, with 8 positions matching TRBD1. Germline CDR1 and CDR2: DFQATT and SNEGSKA (reference sequence). The CDR3 runs 14 residues. With V trimmed by 2 bases and J by 7 bases, 7 bases remained unmatched. The CDR3 sequence is CSARQGARGQPQHF. CDR3 sequence (DNA): TGCAGTGCTAGACAGGGGGCGAGGGGACAGCCCCAGCATTTT.

The chain recombines TRBV30 with TRBJ1-5; unclear D gene. This CDR3 has 16 amino acids. V lost 1 base and J lost 2, with 15 bases in between. Germline CDR1 GTSNPN, CDR2 SVGIG (reference sequence). CDR3 sequence (DNA): TGTGCCTGGAGTGGTGTGGCTCTCTCGGGCAATCAGCCCCAGCATTTT. It encodes CAWSGVALSGNQPQHF.

J is TRBJ1-6 and V is TRBV20-1; 11 positions agree with TRBD1. V shed 0 bases, J shed 10 bases, and the junction held 8 bases outside the gene matches. CDR1 DFQATT and CDR2 SNEGSKA come from the germline V gene (reference sequence). This CDR3 has 16 residues. CDR3 loop: CSARDLDRGHGSPLHF. DNA for the CDR3: TGCAGTGCTAGAGACCTGGACAGGGGGCACGGGTCACCCCTCCACTTT.

The chain links TRBV6-2 or TRBV6-3 to TRBJ1-2; a weak D match, TRBD1 (5 bases). The V gene lost 6 bases and the J gene lost 6 bases, with 23 bases spanning the gap. Per the germline V gene, CDR1 is MNHEY and CDR2 is SVGEGT. The CDR3 sequence is 16 residues long. CDR3 in DNA: TGTGCCAGCAGGGATGACAGACACCCAAGGCAGAATGGCTACACCTTC. It yields the protein CASRDDRHPRQNGYTF.

J is TRBJ1-5 and V is TRBV6-1; D may be TRBD1 (6 bases). The germline V gene has CDR1 MNHNS and CDR2 SASEGT. The CDR3 loop spans 13 amino acids. V was shortened by 6 bases and J by 5 bases, with 11 bases between the two germline ends. CDR3 sequence: CASRPDRYQPQHF. The CDR3 DNA reads as TGTGCCAGCAGACCCGACAGGTATCAGCCCCAGCATTTT.

This clonotype was picked up a small number of times. This chain joins TRBV6-1 and TRBJ1-1, with TRBD1 as a possible D gene (6 bases). The CDR3 contains 13 residues. The V end was cut by 10 bases, the J end by 1 base, with 13 bases between. The germline V gene has CDR1 MNHNS and CDR2 SASEGT. DNA for the CDR3: TGTGCCACTCACAGGGTTCAGAACACTGAAGCTTTCTTT. Translated, it gives CATHRVQNTEAFF.

The rearrangement uses TRBV19 and TRBJ2-7, with TRBD2 as a possible D gene (5 bases). This CDR3 spans 15 amino acids. CDR1 LNHDA and CDR2 SQIVND come from the germline V gene (reference sequence). Deletions cut 7 bases from V and 4 bases from J, with 20 bases between. CDR3 sequence (DNA): TGTGCCAGTACCGACGACGCGGCTAGCCAATACGAGCAGTACTTC. Translated: CASTDDAASQYEQYF.

The chain links TRBV10-3 to TRBJ2-7; no definite D call. The length of the CDR3 is 12 residues. In germline, CDR1 is ENHRY, CDR2 SYGVKD. Trimming stripped 10 bases from V and 2 bases from J, with 12 bases between. The CDR3 region has the DNA TGTGCCACCGGACGCTCGACCTACGAGCAGTACTTC. This gives the protein CATGRSTYEQYF.

V gene TRBV21-1 combines with J gene TRBJ1-5. TRBV21-1 counts as a pseudogene. The length of the CDR3 is 14 residues. CDR3 coding DNA: TGTGCCAGCAGCAAAGTTGGGTGGAGACAGCCCCAGCATTTT. Its protein is CASSKVGWRQPQHF.

This chain connects TRBV24-1 to TRBJ2-6; D call uncertain. Germline V lookup: CDR1 KGHDR, CDR2 SFDVKD. The length of the CDR3 is 13 residues. Trimming removed 9 bases from V and 0 bases from J, with 5 bases in between. The CDR3: CATASSGANVLTF. As DNA, the CDR3 is TGTGCCACCGCGAGCTCTGGGGCCAACGTCCTGACTTTC.

The rearrangement joins TRBV20-1 to TRBJ1-4; 12 positions match TRBD1. The V and J ends lost 6 bases and 4 bases, in that order; junction bases with no gene match: 6. There are 15 residues in the CDR3. The germline gives CDR1 DFQATT, CDR2 SNEGSKA (reference sequence). The DNA of the CDR3 is TGCAGTGCGGAAGGGACAGGGGGCGGTAATGAAAAACTGTTTTTT. This codes for CSAEGTGGGNEKLFF.

This clonotype has only a few counts. V usage is TRBV11-1 and J usage is TRBJ2-3; 13 bases are a match to TRBD2. The V gene's germline CDR1 is SGHAT and CDR2 FQDESV (reference sequence). This CDR3 region has 14 residues. V was clipped by 6 bases and J by 3 bases; unmatched bases: 0. CDR3 bases: TGTGCCAGCAGGGGACTAGCGGGAACAGATACGCAGTATTTT. Translating it yields CASRGLAGTDTQYF.

This chain uses TRBV7-9 with TRBJ2-1; maybe TRBD2 (6 bases). Trimming took 9 bases from V and 3 from J, leaving 21 bases between them. The V gene's germline CDR1 is SEHNR and CDR2 FQNEAQ (reference sequence). This CDR3 has 16 amino acids. Here the CDR3 DNA reads TGTGCCAGTGGAGGGTATAGAGTTGGGTACTACAATGAGCAGTTCTTC. Encoded protein: CASGGYRVGYYNEQFF.

J is TRBJ1-3 and V is TRBV27; D may be TRBD1 (5 bases). The germline V gene encodes CDR1 MNHEY and CDR2 SMNVEV (reference sequence). Trimming took off 1 base at V and 0 bases at J, with 19 bases between the two ends. This CDR3 is built from 19 residues. The CDR3 coding sequence is TGTGCCAGCAGTTTATATGGCCACGGGGCGAAAATCTCTGGAAACACCATATATTTT. Translation gives CASSLYGHGAKISGNTIYF.

This chain links TRBV11-2 with TRBJ2-7; tentatively, D is TRBD1 (5 bases). Germline CDR1 reads SGHAT; CDR2 reads FQNNGV. V was cut by 5 bases and J by 3 bases, with 20 bases left in between. CDR3 size: 16 residues. CDR3 sequence reads: CASSPLRRVGVYEQYF. The CDR3 region has the DNA TGTGCCAGCAGCCCCCTAAGACGGGTAGGGGTCTACGAGCAGTACTTC.

In its sample, this clonotype was seen a few times. The chain employs TRBV20-1 and TRBJ1-1; 7 positions agree with TRBD1. Germline V lookup: CDR1 DFQATT, CDR2 SNEGSKA (reference sequence). The V gene end was trimmed by 3 bases and the J gene end by 3 bases; junction bases not matched to a gene: 10. The CDR3 consists of 15 residues. The chain's CDR3 is CSASSRQGKDTEAFF. CDR3 bases: TGCAGTGCTAGTAGTCGACAGGGTAAGGACACTGAAGCTTTCTTT.

On this clonotype itself: The junction and the germline gene differ at one end; a read error may be behind it. The CDR3 bases are TGTGCCAGCAGCTCGGAGGGACTAGCGGGAGCCACGCTAACCCGCTTC. This codes for CASSSEGLAGATLTRF. The chain carries TRBV12-3 or TRBV12-4 and TRBJ2-1; 14 nucleotides agree with TRBD2. This CDR3 contains 16 residues.

The J gene is TRBJ1-3, the V gene TRBV28; 10 bases line up with TRBD1. V shed 4 bases and J 2 bases; nucleotides not matched to a gene: 11. The CDR3 extends over 18 amino acids. The germline CDR1 and CDR2 sequences are MDHEN and SYDVKM. DNA of the CDR3: TGTGCCAGCAGTTCCCCGGGACAGGGGAGTTTAGCTGGAAACACCATATATTTT. Translated, it gives CASSSPGQGSLAGNTIYF.